This T cell receptor beta chain came from a study of metastatic and nonmetastatic thyroid tumors. Whole-study context: Repertoires from malignant and benign thyroid patients were compared across blood and tumor or nodule tissue. Study-wide findings and caveats: Significantly greater TCR beta diversity was reportedly found in malignant thyroid tumors than in benign nodules (in blood and tumor).

This clone was seen many times. As yet, its antigen is unknown. In germline, CDR1 is KGHDR, CDR2 SFDVKD. The ends were cut back, 5 bases at V and 3 bases at J, with 17 bases in the middle. The CDR3 runs 16 residues. Patients had received no treatment of any kind before thyroid surgery. TCRdb re-processed the PCR reads through MiXCR. The sample records about 93,000 clones, more than 9.5% being singletons. This receptor was obtained from a female donor with papillary thyroid cancer or a benign thyroid nodule (not recorded which). Some clones in this sample may be carry-over from other donors' samples. The chain carries TRBV24-1 and TRBJ2-3, with a weak D call TRBD1 (6 bases). Sequencing was carried out using blood. CDR3: CATSGQTGRSTDTQYF. The CDR3 DNA sequence: TGTGCCACCAGTGGGCAGACAGGACGTTCGACAGATACGCAGTATTTT.